This T cell receptor beta chain was retrieved from a study of T cell repertoires in cytomegalovirus infection. On the study more broadly: Selected CMV epitopes included recently identified HLA-C-restricted ones as well as well-studied HLA-B-restricted ones. Public TCR beta signatures provided an indication of both CMV infection and a matching HLA type.

To note about this clonotype: Its specificity is unknown. The germline gene is not matched at one end of the junction; a read error may be the cause.

Points from the study as a whole: Using cumulative public TCR beta family frequency, the authors identified those who carried CMV together with the relevant HLA. The response measured ex vivo was dominated by TCR beta clonotypes (HLA-C-restricted and CMV-specific).

TCRdb ran MiXCR on the reads and lists one entry per CDR3 protein. The table lists around 500,000 distinct CDR3 sequences, roughly 46% of them singletons. This CDR3 region has 15 residues. CDR1 and CDR2 (germline): SGHVS, FNYEAQ. The sequences come from cultured PBMCs, collected from culture after CMV antigen stimulation. The receptor was isolated from a human donor in good health (CMV status not recorded). Some clones in this sample may be carry-over from other donors' samples. V is TRBV7-6 and J is TRBJ2-1; D uncertain. Here the CDR3 DNA reads TGTGCCAGCAGCCTTACCACCAGCTCCTACAATGCGCAGTTCTTC. It is translated as CASSLTTSSYNAQFF.